Listed below are T cell receptor beta chains from one sample, sequenced in a study of metastatic and nonmetastatic thyroid tumors. TCRdb re-processed the PCR reads through MiXCR. This sample has 20,000 or so clones, with over 20% found just once. Material for sequencing was adjacent normal tissue. The receptors here all came from a female donor with papillary thyroid cancer or a benign thyroid nodule (not recorded which). Some clones in this sample may be carry-over from other donors' samples. CDR3s include the opening cysteine and the closing phenylalanine or tryptophan. The order of the fields is J gene, clone size, V gene, D gene, CDR3 protein, CDR3 DNA. The D gene is left open where the match is weak. Part of the rows lack a size; the others show once, few, many or a class for expanded clones.

>TRBJ2-5|many|TRBV4-3|.
CASSPGVTTQETQYF
TGCGCCAGCAGCCCAGGAGTGACAACCCAAGAGACCCAGTACTTC
>TRBJ2-7|.|TRBV15|.
CATSRTRQSEQYF
TGTGCCACCAGCAGAACCCGACAGAGCGAGCAGTACTTC
>TRBJ1-2|many|TRBV14|TRBD1
CASSEEETGVNGYTF
TGTGCCAGCAGCGAAGAAGAGACAGGGGTCAATGGCTACACCTTC
>TRBJ2-1|.|TRBV14|TRBD2
CASSQGDGTSVNEQFF
TGTGCCAGCAGCCAAGGGGATGGGACTAGCGTCAATGAGCAGTTCTTC
>TRBJ2-1|medium-sized|TRBV20-1|.
CSASERSYNEQFF
TGCAGTGCTAGCGAACGCTCCTACAATGAGCAGTTCTTC
>TRBJ2-3|.|TRBV24-1|TRBD2
CATSGSGSEYF
TGTGCCACCAGTGGGAGCGGGAGCGAGTATTTT
>TRBJ1-1|.|TRBV6-1|TRBD1
CASTLNRGYTEAFF
TGTGCCAGCACCCTAAACAGGGGCTACACTGAAGCTTTCTTT
>TRBJ2-2|.|TRBV3-1|TRBD1
CASSPLDGTGGELFF
TGTGCCAGCAGCCCCCTGGACGGGACAGGCGGGGAGCTGTTTTTT
>TRBJ2-7|few|TRBV28|.
CASRGQVHEQYF
TGTGCCAGCAGGGGCCAGGTCCACGAGCAGTACTTC
>TRBJ2-7|few|TRBV6-4|TRBD2
CASSRTTAGGPYEQYF
TGTGCCAGCAGTCGGACAACAGCGGGAGGGCCCTACGAGCAGTACTTC
>TRBJ1-5|medium-sized|TRBV6-1|TRBD1
CASSPGTGGGSNQPQHF
TGTGCCAGCAGCCCCGGGACAGGGGGCGGTAGCAATCAGCCCCAGCATTTT
>TRBJ1-5|.|TRBV10-3|TRBD1
CAISGGQGGNQPQHF
TGTGCCATCAGTGGGGGACAGGGTGGCAATCAGCCCCAGCATTTT
>TRBJ2-1|.|TRBV28|TRBD2
CASSLAGGLYNEQFF
TGTGCCAGCAGTTTGGCGGGGGGCCTGTACAATGAGCAGTTCTTC
>TRBJ1-2|few|TRBV6-6|TRBD1
CASSYDLRQGALHGYTF
TGTGCCAGCAGTTACGACCTCCGACAGGGTGCTCTACATGGCTACACCTTC
>TRBJ2-1|.|TRBV6-1|TRBD2
CASRFRLSGRVGNEQFF
TGTGCCAGCAGGTTCCGTCTTAGCGGGAGGGTTGGCAATGAGCAGTTCTTC
>TRBJ2-7|.|TRBV11-2|.
CASSLFGSEQYF
TGTGCCAGCAGCTTATTCGGGAGCGAGCAGTACTTC
>TRBJ1-2|.|TRBV7-8|.
CASSLVDRGYGYTF
TGTGCCAGCAGCTTAGTAGACAGAGGCTATGGCTACACCTTC
>TRBJ1-2|.|TRBV20-1|TRBD1
CSATVPWTGHYGYTF
TGCAGTGCTACGGTCCCCTGGACAGGGCACTATGGCTACACCTTC
>TRBJ1-5|.|TRBV6-2/TRBV6-3|TRBD1
CASRLGQAGQPHHF
TGTGCCAGCAGGCTCGGACAGGCTGGTCAGCCCCATCATTTT
>TRBJ1-1|.|TRBV9|.
CASSGRAGMNTEAFF
TGTGCCAGCAGCGGTCGAGCGGGGATGAACACTGAAGCTTTCTTT
>TRBJ1-1|.|TRBV11-2|.
CASVQGPARTEAFF
TGTGCCAGCGTACAGGGTCCCGCGAGGACTGAAGCTTTCTTT
>TRBJ2-5|few|TRBV6-1|TRBD2
CASRQAGTNRETQYF
TGTGCCAGCAGACAGGCCGGGACTAATAGGGAGACCCAGTACTTC
>TRBJ1-2|medium-sized|TRBV19|.
CASSTTLTQGAYGYTF
TGTGCCAGTAGTACAACCCTGACGCAAGGGGCCTATGGCTACACCTTC
>TRBJ2-1|.|TRBV30|TRBD2
CAQTLLAGVNNEQFF
TGTGCCCAGACATTACTAGCGGGGGTCAACAATGAGCAGTTCTTC
>TRBJ2-7|few|TRBV2|.
CASSEQGMNEQYF
TGTGCCAGCAGTGAGCAGGGGATGAACGAGCAGTACTTC